These 15 T cell receptor beta chains share one sample of origin, sequenced in a study of shared clonotypes between healthy human individuals. The method was immunoSEQ multiplex PCR; TCRdb's version includes in-frame clones alone and lacks a portion of them. The sample holds more than 500,000 clones; approximately 94% are singletons and the top ten take about 0.059%. Input material: naive CD4+ T cells sorted from blood. Subset described: CD45RA+ positively selected. The origin of the receptors is a woman between 25 and 40 years old in good health.

The chain uses TRBV5-6 and TRBJ2-5; 10 bases match TRBD2. The CDR3 covers 15 residues. V was clipped by 4 bases and J by 5 bases; unmatched bases: 8. CDR1 is SGHDT and CDR2 is YYEEEE in the germline V gene. The chain's CDR3 is CASSPRAGGRETQYF. CDR3 in DNA: TGTGCCAGCAGCCCCCGAGCGGGAGGGAGGGAGACCCAGTACTTC.

The chain has TRBV28 and TRBJ1-5, with 7 positions matching TRBD1. The J segment lost 3 bases and the V segment lost 7 bases, leaving 6 bases of the junction unmatched. Germline CDR1 is MDHEN and CDR2 is SYDVKM. CDR3 size: 14 residues. The CDR3 DNA reads as TGTGCCAGCACCGAAGGGACAGACAATCAGCCCCAGCATTTT. Translating it yields CASTEGTDNQPQHF.

This rearrangement joins TRBV23-1 to TRBJ2-5, with a possible D match to TRBD2 (6 bases). The DNA matches TRBJ2-7 better at its end, which makes the J call doubtful. TRBV23-1 is treated as an ORF (open reading frame) with a function not yet certain. There are 14 residues in the CDR3. The CDR3, as DNA: TGCGCCAGCAGTCATTGGCGGGGCCCCTACGAGCAGTACTTC. Translating it yields CASSHWRGPYEQYF.

CDR3 DNA: TGTGCCAGCAGCTGGGACAGGGCGCCGTCAGCCGGGGAGCTGTTTTTT. Translated, it gives CASSWDRAPSAGELFF. The chain recombines TRBV25-1 with TRBJ2-2; 9 bases map to TRBD1. The V gene end was trimmed by 6 bases and the J gene end by 6 bases; junction bases not matched to a gene: 11. This CDR3 is built from 16 residues. CDR1 is MGHDK, CDR2 SYGVNS, per germline.

This chain joins TRBV28 and TRBJ1-4; TRBD1 is a possible D gene (5 bases). Germline assignment: CDR1 MDHEN and CDR2 SYDVKM. The CDR3 totals 14 residues. Trimming shortened V by 5 bases and J by 5 bases, and 12 bases separated the two germline ends. In nucleotides, the CDR3 is TGTGCCAGCAGTGGACGGGCAGGGAATGAAAAACTGTTTTTT. Translating it yields CASSGRAGNEKLFF. The whole variable domain, filled in from reference TRBV28 and TRBJ1-4, reads DVKVTQSSRYLVKRTGEKVFLECVQDMDHENMFWYRQDPGLGLRLIYFSYDVKMKEKGDIPEGYSVSREKKERFSLILESASTNQTSMYLCASSGRAGNEKLFFGSGTQLSVL.

This clone was seen only once. This sequence joins TRBV30 and TRBJ2-7, with 8 bases lining up with TRBD2. The CDR3 has 12 residues. Germline V gene data show CDR1 as GTSNPN and CDR2 as SVGIG (reference sequence). J gave up 6 bases and V 8 bases, and 9 bases lay outside the gene matches. The CDR3 DNA sequence: TGTGCCGGAGGAGCGGGAGAGGTCGAGCAGTACTTC. It is translated as CAGGAGEVEQYF.

This sequence joins TRBV5-1 and TRBJ2-1; D uncertain. From germline, CDR1 is SGHRS and CDR2 YFSETQ. CDR3 length: 16 amino acids. The germline V and J ends were trimmed by 4 bases and 2 bases, with 16 bases remaining between them. CDR3 loop: CASSLVLRATYNEQFF. The CDR3 DNA reads as TGCGCCAGCAGCCTAGTCCTCCGAGCGACCTACAATGAGCAGTTCTTC.

The V gene is TRBV19, the J gene TRBJ2-1, with D perhaps matching TRBD1 (6 bases). CDR1 is LNHDA, CDR2 SQIVND, per germline (reference sequence). The CDR3 runs 12 residues. V dropped 1 base and J dropped 12 bases, with 10 bases sitting between them. For the CDR3, the DNA is TGTGCCAGTAGTATAGGACAGGTTCGGCAGTTCTTC. Encoded protein: CASSIGQVRQFF.

This clone was seen once. The chain combines TRBV19 with TRBJ1-2; D is uncertain. V dropped 8 bases and J dropped 2 bases, with 9 bases sitting between them. The CDR3 has 12 amino acids. CDR1 and CDR2 (germline): LNHDA, SQIVND (reference sequence). The CDR3 sequence is CASAAGNYGYTF. CDR3 DNA sequence: TGTGCCAGTGCCGCCGGGAACTATGGCTACACCTTC.

The CDR3 protein is CASSPQGRDNYGYTF. The CDR3 DNA is TGTGCCAGCAGTCCTCAGGGGAGGGATAACTATGGCTACACCTTC. This sequence joins TRBV28 and TRBJ1-2, with D tentatively TRBD1 (6 bases). Trimming took 5 bases from V and 1 from J, leaving 14 bases between them. The CDR3 length is 15 residues. Germline CDR1 MDHEN, CDR2 SYDVKM.

With respect to this clone: In the same sample, other DNA sequences code for this CDR3. For the CDR3, the DNA is TGTGCCAGCAGTTTACTCGGAGAGACCCAGTACTTC. Translation: CASSLLGETQYF. V and J are TRBV28 and TRBJ2-5; D call uncertain. Germline V lookup: CDR1 MDHEN, CDR2 SYDVKM. This CDR3 is 12 amino acids long. V was clipped by 2 bases and J by 4 bases, with 5 bases between them.

J is TRBJ1-1 and V is TRBV28; no reliable D call. CDR1 is MDHEN and CDR2 is SYDVKM in the germline V gene. The V end lost 5 bases, the J end lost 1 base, and 11 bases lay between the germline ends. The CDR3 covers 14 residues. The CDR3 loop is CASSRPAGNTEAFF. The DNA for the CDR3 is TGTGCCAGCAGTAGACCGGCGGGGAACACTGAAGCTTTCTTT.

The chain is built from TRBV11-1 and TRBJ1-2, with D uncertain. V dropped 4 bases and J dropped 7 bases, with 7 bases sitting between them. Germline CDR1 is SGHAT and CDR2 is FQDESV (reference sequence). The CDR3 has 11 amino acids. The CDR3 sequence: CASSSYIGYTF. The CDR3 bases are TGTGCCAGCAGCTCATATATTGGCTACACCTTC.

The chain links TRBV19 to TRBJ2-3; D uncertain. The ends were cut back, 6 bases at V and 2 bases at J, with 12 bases in the middle. The CDR3 is 14 residues long. Looked up from germline, CDR1 is LNHDA and CDR2 is SQIVND (reference sequence). CDR3 DNA sequence: TGTGCCAGTAGCACCGACCCCTCCACAGATACGCAGTATTTT. The encoded protein is CASSTDPSTDTQYF.

This sequence joins TRBV7-9 and TRBJ2-1; D is unresolved. The V gene lost 6 bases and the J gene lost 2 bases, with 20 bases spanning the gap. This CDR3 spans 17 amino acids. Germline V CDR1 and CDR2: SEHNR, FQNEAQ (reference sequence). The CDR3 loop reads CASRQKGRETTYNEQFF. CDR3 bases: TGTGCCAGCAGGCAAAAAGGGCGCGAAACTACCTACAATGAGCAGTTCTTC.